These 21 T cell receptor beta chains came from one sample sequenced in a study of siplizumab effects on memory and regulatory T cells. Repertoires were generated with immunoSEQ multiplex PCR, while TCRdb's copy carries only in-frame clones and drops some. The sample gives about 50,000 clones, over 75% of which show up once; 0.35% is in the top ten. The specimen sequenced was naive CD8+ T cells sorted from blood. The receptors derive from a human donor in good health.

This clone was picked up one time. The chain uses TRBV5-1 and TRBJ2-7; D is possibly TRBD1 (6 bases). Looked up from germline, CDR1 is SGHRS and CDR2 is YFSETQ. The CDR3 loop spans 12 amino acids. V shed 4 bases and J shed 4 bases, with 9 bases lying between them. CDR3 protein: CASSVDRYEQYF. CDR3 nucleotide sequence: TGCGCCAGCAGCGTAGACAGGTACGAGCAGTACTTC.

The chain joins TRBV6-5 to TRBJ1-1; D uncertain. Germline CDR1 and CDR2: MNHEY and SVGAGI. The germline V and J ends were trimmed by 2 bases and 10 bases, with 11 bases remaining between them. CDR3 length: 12 amino acids. The CDR3 sequence: CASSYGTEGAFF. Written as DNA, the CDR3 is TGTGCCAGCAGTTACGGTACTGAAGGAGCTTTCTTT.

The chain couples TRBV10-3 to TRBJ2-7; D uncertain. CDR3 length: 14 amino acids. CDR1 is ENHRY and CDR2 is SYGVKD in the germline V gene. Trimming left V 3 bases short and J 2 bases short, with 11 bases between. The CDR3 is CAISDHQQTYEQYF. CDR3 sequence (DNA): TGTGCCATCAGTGATCATCAGCAGACCTACGAGCAGTACTTC.

This clone occurred a few times. The gene calls are TRBV4-1 and TRBJ1-1; maybe TRBD1 (5 bases). The germline gives CDR1 MGHRA, CDR2 YSYEKL. The V and J ends lost 6 bases and 1 base respectively, with 12 bases between them. CDR3 length: 14 residues. The CDR3 DNA sequence: TGCGCCAGCAGTATAGCTGGGGGGAACACTGAAGCTTTCTTT. Its protein is CASSIAGGNTEAFF.

This chain joins TRBV12-5 and TRBJ2-1; 7 bases fit TRBD1. J was trimmed by 2 bases and V by 3 bases; bases with no gene match: 7. Germline V lookup: CDR1 LGHNT, CDR2 FRNRAP. This CDR3 is built from 16 residues. For the CDR3, the DNA is TGTGCTAGTGGTTTCCAAACAGGGGACGCCTACAATGAGCAGTTCTTC. This gives the protein CASGFQTGDAYNEQFF.

The rearrangement joins TRBV5-1 to TRBJ1-1; D unclear. The germline gives CDR1 SGHRS, CDR2 YFSETQ. Trimming shortened V by 4 bases and J by 4 bases, and 14 bases separated the two germline ends. This CDR3 spans 14 amino acids. The CDR3 coding sequence is TGCGCCAGCAGCCCCACGACTCCGGGCACTGAAGCTTTCTTT. This codes for CASSPTTPGTEAFF.

V and J are TRBV11-2 and TRBJ2-5, with D maybe TRBD2 (6 bases). The CDR3 totals 16 residues. CDR1 is SGHAT, CDR2 FQNNGV, per germline. The ends were cut back, 4 bases at V and 4 bases at J, with 19 bases in the middle. The CDR3 loop reads CASSSLVLGGVETQYF. The CDR3 region has the DNA TGTGCCAGCAGCTCATTGGTCCTTGGCGGGGTAGAGACCCAGTACTTC.

The chain joins TRBV19 to TRBJ1-5, with 7 bases that match TRBD1. The V gene end was trimmed by 2 bases and the J gene end by 3 bases; junction bases not matched to a gene: 4. This CDR3 spans 15 amino acids. CDR1 and CDR2 from the germline V gene are LNHDA and SQIVND (reference sequence). The CDR3 DNA reads as TGTGCCAGTAGTATAAGTACAGGGGTCAATCAGCCCCAGCATTTT. Amino acids: CASSISTGVNQPQHF. The whole variable domain, remainder taken from reference TRBV19 and TRBJ1-5, is DGGITQSPKYLFRKEGQNVTLSCEQNLNHDAMYWYRQDPGQGLRLIYYSQIVNDFQKGDIAEGYSVSREKKESFPLTVTSAQKNPTAFYLCASSISTGVNQPQHFGDGTRLSIL.

This clone has a handful of counts. The chain employs TRBV5-4 and TRBJ2-5, with D possibly being TRBD1 or TRBD2 (5 bases each). Trimming left V 4 bases short and J 5 bases short, with 15 bases between. Germline CDR1 SGHNT, CDR2 YYREEE (reference sequence). This CDR3 comprises 14 residues. CDR3 residues: CASSGEQDWETQYF. The CDR3 coding sequence is TGTGCCAGCAGCGGGGAACAGGACTGGGAGACCCAGTACTTC.

The chain employs TRBV5-1 and TRBJ2-1, with TRBD2 identical over 10 bases. V dropped 1 base and J dropped 4; count of bases not matched to a gene: 2. The CDR3 has 15 amino acids. The germline gives CDR1 SGHRS, CDR2 YFSETQ. CDR3 region: CASSLTSGEYNEQFF. The CDR3 DNA reads TGCGCCAGCAGCTTGACTAGCGGGGAATACAATGAGCAGTTCTTC.

The chain links TRBV2 to TRBJ2-7; 7 nucleotides agree with TRBD2. Germline CDR1 and CDR2: SNHLY and FYNNEI. The CDR3 covers 13 residues. J lost 2 bases, V lost 8 bases, and 6 bases had no gene match. The CDR3 protein is CASLAGVAYEQYF. As DNA, the CDR3 is TGTGCCAGCTTGGCGGGGGTCGCCTACGAGCAGTACTTC.

The V and J genes are TRBV4-1 and TRBJ2-1; the match to TRBD2 covers 14 bases. CDR3 length: 18 residues. V was pared by 4 bases and J by 6 bases, with 11 bases of the junction left unmatched. The V gene's germline CDR1 is MGHRA and CDR2 YSYEKL. The CDR3 loop is CASSPRRGGLAGVNEQFF. The DNA for the CDR3 is TGCGCCAGCAGCCCCCGAAGGGGGGGACTAGCGGGAGTCAATGAGCAGTTCTTC.

The rearrangement uses TRBV6-6 and TRBJ2-2; 7 nucleotides match TRBD1. Per germline, CDR1 MNHNY and CDR2 SVGAGI (reference sequence). The CDR3 is 13 amino acids. The V and J ends lost 8 bases and 5 bases, in that order; junction bases with no gene match: 5. The CDR3 protein is CASGQVLTGELFF. The DNA of the CDR3 is TGTGCCAGCGGACAGGTGTTGACCGGGGAGCTGTTTTTT.

The gene calls are TRBV4-1 and TRBJ1-2; 8 nucleotides agree with TRBD1. CDR3 length: 15 residues. V shed 0 bases, J shed 7 bases, and the junction held 7 bases outside the gene matches. Germline values: CDR1 MGHRA, CDR2 YSYEKL. The CDR3 sequence: CASSQELGQARGYTF. The CDR3 nucleotides read TGCGCCAGCAGCCAAGAGCTGGGACAGGCTCGTGGCTACACCTTC.

The CDR3 bases are TGTGCCAGTAGTAGGGGCGCGTCGAGCTCCTATAATTCACCCCTCCACTTT. Residues: CASSRGASSSYNSPLHF. This chain joins TRBV19 and TRBJ1-6; D might be TRBD1 (5 bases). V lost 4 bases, J lost 0 bases, and 13 bases lay in between. In germline, CDR1 is LNHDA, CDR2 SQIVND (reference sequence). The CDR3 totals 17 residues.

This clone was picked up one time. The gene calls are TRBV6-1 and TRBJ1-1, with 9 bases lining up with TRBD1. The V gene's germline CDR1 is MNHNS and CDR2 SASEGT. V lost 3 bases, J lost 2 bases, and 7 bases stayed unmatched. The CDR3 runs to 16 residues. The CDR3 reads CASSDTWDRANTEAFF. As DNA, the CDR3 is TGTGCCAGCAGTGATACTTGGGACAGGGCAAACACTGAAGCTTTCTTT.

This clone came up once. The CDR3 spells CASRASSADTQYF. The DNA of the CDR3 is TGTGCCAGCAGAGCCTCCAGCGCAGATACGCAGTATTTT. V usage is TRBV13 and J usage is TRBJ2-3; D unresolved. Germline CDR1 reads PRHDT; CDR2 reads FYEKMQ (reference sequence). V was pared by 6 bases and J by 4 bases, with 11 bases between. This CDR3 spans 13 amino acids.

The chain joins TRBV30 to TRBJ1-2; D remains ambiguous. Germline V gives CDR1 GTSNPN, CDR2 SVGIG (reference sequence). This CDR3 region has 11 residues. Trimming removed 0 bases at V and 7 bases at J, with 6 bases between. DNA of the CDR3: TGTGCCTGGAGTGTAAGGATTGGCTACACCTTC. Translation gives CAWSVRIGYTF.

CDR3 loop: CSVDQGAPGELFF. In nucleotides, the CDR3 is TGCAGCGTTGACCAGGGGGCCCCTGGGGAGCTGTTTTTT. This rearrangement joins TRBV29-1 to TRBJ2-2, with 8 positions matching TRBD1. The V segment lost 3 bases and the J segment 8 bases; nucleotides outside the gene matches: 5. Germline CDR1 SQVTM, CDR2 ANQGSEA. The CDR3 has 13 residues.

The J gene is TRBJ2-7, the V gene TRBV27; D not certain. V dropped 2 bases and J dropped 5 bases, with 16 bases sitting between them. CDR1 and CDR2 from the germline V gene are MNHEY and SMNVEV (reference sequence). The CDR3 is made up of 15 amino acids. The chain's CDR3 is CASSLLLTPLDEQYF. The CDR3 region has the DNA TGTGCCAGCAGTTTACTCCTGACTCCTCTGGACGAGCAGTACTTC.

The CDR3 region is CASRARGAGELFF. The CDR3 DNA reads as TGTGCCAGTAGGGCCAGGGGGGCCGGGGAGCTGTTTTTT. The gene calls are TRBV19 and TRBJ2-2; weak D call: TRBD1 (7 bases). The CDR3 extends over 13 amino acids. Trimming removed 6 bases from V and 6 bases from J, with 11 bases in between. Looked up from germline, CDR1 is LNHDA and CDR2 is SQIVND (reference sequence).